The present T cell receptor (beta chain) was sequenced within a study of T cell responses to AZD1222 COVID-19 vaccine. The junction had 6 bases not matched to a gene; V was cut back by 1 base and J by 7 bases. This CDR3 spans 16 amino acids. CDR1 is SGHTA, CDR2 FQGNSA, per germline. This table comes from immunoSEQ multiplex PCR, and its TCRdb copy is limited to in-frame clones, with some not included. The table lists about 150,000 clones, around 93% of them singletons. The material sequenced was peripheral blood, taken on day 0 of AZD1222 vaccination. The sequence was collected from an adult in good health. The chain links TRBV7-2 to TRBJ1-6; TRBD1 aligns across 8 bases. The CDR3 loop is CASSLGTGWNNSPLHF. The CDR3 bases are TGTGCCAGCAGCTTAGGGACAGGGTGGAACAATTCACCCCTCCACTTT.